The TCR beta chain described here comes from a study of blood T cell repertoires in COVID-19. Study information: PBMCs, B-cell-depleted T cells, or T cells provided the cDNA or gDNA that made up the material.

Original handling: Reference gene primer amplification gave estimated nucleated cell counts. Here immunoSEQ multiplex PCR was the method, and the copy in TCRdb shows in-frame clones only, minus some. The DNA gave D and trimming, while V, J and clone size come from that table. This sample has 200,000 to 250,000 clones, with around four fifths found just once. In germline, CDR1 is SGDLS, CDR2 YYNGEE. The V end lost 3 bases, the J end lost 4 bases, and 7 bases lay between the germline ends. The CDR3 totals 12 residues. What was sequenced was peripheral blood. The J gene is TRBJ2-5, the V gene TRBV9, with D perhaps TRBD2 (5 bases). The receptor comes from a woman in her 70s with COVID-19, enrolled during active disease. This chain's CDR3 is CASSGRGETQYF. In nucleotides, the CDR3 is TGTGCCAGCAGCGGACGGGGAGAGACCCAGTACTTC.